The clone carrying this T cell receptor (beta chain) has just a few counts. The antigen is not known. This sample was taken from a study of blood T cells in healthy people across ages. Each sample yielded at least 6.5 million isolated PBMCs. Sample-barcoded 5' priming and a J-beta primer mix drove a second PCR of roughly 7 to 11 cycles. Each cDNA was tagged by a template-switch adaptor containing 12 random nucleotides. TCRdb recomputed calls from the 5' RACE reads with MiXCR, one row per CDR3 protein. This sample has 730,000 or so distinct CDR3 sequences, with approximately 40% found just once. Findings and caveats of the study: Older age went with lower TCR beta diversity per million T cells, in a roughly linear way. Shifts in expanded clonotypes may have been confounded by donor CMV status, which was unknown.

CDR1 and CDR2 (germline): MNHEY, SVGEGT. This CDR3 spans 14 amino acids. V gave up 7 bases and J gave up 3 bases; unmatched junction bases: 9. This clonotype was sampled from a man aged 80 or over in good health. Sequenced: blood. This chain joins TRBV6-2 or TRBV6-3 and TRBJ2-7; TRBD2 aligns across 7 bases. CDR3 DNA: TGTGCCAGCAAAGAGGGAGGGGATATCTACGAGCAGTACTTC. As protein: CASKEGGDIYEQYF.